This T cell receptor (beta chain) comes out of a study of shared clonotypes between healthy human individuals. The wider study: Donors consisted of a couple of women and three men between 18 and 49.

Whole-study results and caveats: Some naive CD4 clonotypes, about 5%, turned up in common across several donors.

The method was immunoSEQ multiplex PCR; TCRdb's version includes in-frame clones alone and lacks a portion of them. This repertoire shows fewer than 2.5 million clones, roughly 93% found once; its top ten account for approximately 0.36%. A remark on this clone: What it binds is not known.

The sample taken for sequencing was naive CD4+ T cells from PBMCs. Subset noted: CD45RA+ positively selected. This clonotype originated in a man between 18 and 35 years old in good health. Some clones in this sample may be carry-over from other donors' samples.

The CDR3 reads CASSGPISTSNQPQHF. The CDR3 DNA is TGTGCCAGCAGTGGTCCCATATCTACGAGCAATCAGCCCCAGCATTTT. The chain carries TRBV6-1 and TRBJ1-5; D gene ambiguous. The CDR3 loop spans 16 amino acids. V lost 4 bases, J lost 1 base, and 14 bases lay in between. Germline loops: CDR1 MNHNS, CDR2 SASEGT.